This T cell receptor beta chain appears in the sequencing data of a study of blood T cell repertoires in COVID-19. About the study: Both acute and convalescent COVID-19 samples were obtained from the United States, Italy and Spain.

Per the original methods: Counts of nucleated cells, estimated from reference gene primer amplification, were obtained. Libraries were prepared by immunoSEQ multiplex PCR; TCRdb keeps only in-frame clonotypes and omits some of them. That table is the source of V, J and clone size, and D and trimming were worked out from the DNA. This table has over 50,000 clones, approximately 80% appearing once. This CDR3 contains 15 residues. V lost 3 bases, J lost 3 bases, and 5 bases stayed unmatched. CDR1 and CDR2 from the germline V gene are MNHEY and SMNVEV (reference sequence). Participants spanned ages about 18 to 95 years and resided in over 20 US areas.

The clonotype comes from a woman aged 40 to 50 with acute COVID-19. The specimen sequenced was PBMCs or T cells enriched from blood (not recorded which). The chain carries TRBV27 and TRBJ1-2, with 9 bases fitting TRBD1. CDR3 region: CASSLDGTGHYGYTF. In DNA form, the CDR3 reads TGTGCCAGCAGTTTGGACGGGACAGGGCACTATGGCTACACCTTC.